This T cell receptor (beta chain) was sequenced during a study of CD8+ T cells in alopecia areata. Study details: For the treated group, dosing was oral tofacitinib at 5 to 10 mg twice daily. Findings and caveats of the study: Lesional scalp exceeded normal scalp in clonality, especially in alopecia totalis/universalis.

Treatment in this sample: oral pan-JAK inhibitor, 5-10 mg twice daily. As part of sample collection, lesional scalp punch biopsies and peripheral blood were taken from alopecia areata patients. RNA, once extracted, was reverse transcribed into cDNA for use as the sequencing template. The method was immunoSEQ multiplex PCR; TCRdb's version includes in-frame clones alone and lacks a portion of them. The profile shows approximately 140,000 clones, approximately 86% of them singletons. As concerns this clone: Its antigen remains unknown.

The CDR3 runs to 16 residues. V lost 0 bases and J lost 2, with 12 bases in between. In germline, CDR1 is MGHRA, CDR2 YSYEKL. The TCR sequence derives from a human donor with alopecia areata. V is TRBV4-1 and J is TRBJ2-3; tentatively, D is TRBD1 (6 bases). The sample in question was CD8+ T cells sorted from blood, obtained at week 4, from a patient treated with tofacitinib. CDR3 sequence (DNA): TGCGCCAGCAGCCAAGATCATGGACAGTACACAGATACGCAGTATTTT. Its protein product is CASSQDHGQYTDTQYF.